This TCR beta chain was sequenced in a study of CD8 T cells in Susac syndrome. Germline-derived CDR1 and CDR2 are SGDLS and YYNGEE. J lost 1 base, V lost 3 bases, and 12 bases had no gene match. CDR3 length equals 18 residues. An input of roughly 0.5 to 1 ug of RNA was subjected to reverse transcription using random hexamers. TCRdb analysed the immunoSEQ multiplex PCR reads with MiXCR anew, one entry per CDR3 protein. The sample shows about 150,000 distinct CDR3 sequences, about 95% of them seen only once. Findings and caveats of the study: The authors acknowledged that their TCR sequencing and HLA analysis involved a relatively small number of individuals.

This clonotype occurred a few times. Antigen specificity is unknown. J is TRBJ2-1 and V is TRBV9; TRBD1 agrees at 8 bases. Sequencing was carried out using CD4+ T cells from PBMCs. This TCR came from a human donor with Susac syndrome. The CDR3 loop reads CASSAAGRQGISYNEQFF. Written as DNA, the CDR3 is TGTGCCAGCAGCGCTGCTGGTAGACAGGGGATTTCCTACAATGAGCAGTTCTTC. The full variable domain, its missing parts supplied by reference TRBV9 and TRBJ2-1, is DSGVTQTPKHLITATGQRVTLRCSPRSGDLSVYWYQQSLDQGLQFLIQYYNGEERAKGNILERFSAQQFPDLHSELNLSSLELGDSALYFCASSAAGRQGISYNEQFFGPGTRLTVL.